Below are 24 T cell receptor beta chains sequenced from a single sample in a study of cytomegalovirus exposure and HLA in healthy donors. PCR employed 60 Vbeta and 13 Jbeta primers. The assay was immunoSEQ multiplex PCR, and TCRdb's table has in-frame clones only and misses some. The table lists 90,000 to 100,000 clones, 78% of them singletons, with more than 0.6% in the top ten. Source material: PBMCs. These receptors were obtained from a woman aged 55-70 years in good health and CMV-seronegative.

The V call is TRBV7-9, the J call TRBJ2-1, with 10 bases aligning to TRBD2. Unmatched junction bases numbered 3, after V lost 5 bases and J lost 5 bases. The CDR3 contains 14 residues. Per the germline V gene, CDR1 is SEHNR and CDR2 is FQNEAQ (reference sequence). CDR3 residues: CASSGLAVHNEQFF. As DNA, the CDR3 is TGTGCCAGCAGCGGACTAGCGGTTCACAATGAGCAGTTCTTC.

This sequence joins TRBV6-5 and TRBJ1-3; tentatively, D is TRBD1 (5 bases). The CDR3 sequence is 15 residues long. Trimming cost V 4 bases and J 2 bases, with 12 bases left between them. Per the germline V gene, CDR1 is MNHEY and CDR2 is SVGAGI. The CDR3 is CASSSHGGPGNTIYF. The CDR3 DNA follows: TGTGCCAGCAGTTCCCACGGGGGACCTGGAAACACCATATATTTT.

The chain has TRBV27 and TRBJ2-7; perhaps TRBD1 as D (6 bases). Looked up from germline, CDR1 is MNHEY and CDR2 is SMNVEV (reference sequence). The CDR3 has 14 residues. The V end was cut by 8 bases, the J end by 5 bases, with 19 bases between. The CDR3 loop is CASRGTGMDNEQYF. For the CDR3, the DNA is TGTGCCAGCCGCGGAACAGGGATGGACAACGAGCAGTACTTC.

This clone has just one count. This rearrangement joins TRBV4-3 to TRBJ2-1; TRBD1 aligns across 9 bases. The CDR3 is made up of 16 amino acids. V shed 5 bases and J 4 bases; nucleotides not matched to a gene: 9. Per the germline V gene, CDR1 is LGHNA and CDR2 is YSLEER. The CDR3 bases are TGCGCCAGCAGCTACAAACCGGGACAGGGTTACAATGAGCAGTTCTTC. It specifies CASSYKPGQGYNEQFF.

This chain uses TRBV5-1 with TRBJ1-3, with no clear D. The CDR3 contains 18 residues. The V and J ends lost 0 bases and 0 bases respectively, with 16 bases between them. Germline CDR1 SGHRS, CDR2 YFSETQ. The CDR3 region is CASSLVPSSGSSGNTIYF. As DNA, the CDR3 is TGCGCCAGCAGCTTGGTACCCTCGTCGGGGAGCTCTGGAAACACCATATATTTT. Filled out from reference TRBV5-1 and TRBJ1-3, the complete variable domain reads KAGVTQTPRYLIKTRGQQVTLSCSPISGHRSVSWYQQTPGQGLQFLFEYFSETQRNKGNFPGRFSGRQFSNSRSEMNVSTLELGDSALYLCASSLVPSSGSSGNTIYFGEGSWLTVV.

The CDR3, as DNA: TGCGCCAGCAGCGATTCCGGGACAGACTTTCGGGATACGCAGTATTTT. This codes for CASSDSGTDFRDTQYF. This chain joins TRBV5-1 and TRBJ2-3; 7 nucleotides line up with TRBD1. Germline CDR1 is SGHRS and CDR2 is YFSETQ. The CDR3 runs to 16 residues. V was clipped by 4 bases and J by 6 bases; unmatched bases: 14.

In nucleotides, the CDR3 is TGTGCCTGGAGTGTACGCGGAATTCGCACAGATACGCAGTATTTT. Encoded protein: CAWSVRGIRTDTQYF. This sequence joins TRBV30 and TRBJ2-3; no definite D call. With 0 bases removed from V and 1 base from J, the gap between germline ends came to 11 bases. This CDR3 has 15 amino acids. Germline-derived CDR1 and CDR2 are GTSNPN and SVGIG (reference sequence).

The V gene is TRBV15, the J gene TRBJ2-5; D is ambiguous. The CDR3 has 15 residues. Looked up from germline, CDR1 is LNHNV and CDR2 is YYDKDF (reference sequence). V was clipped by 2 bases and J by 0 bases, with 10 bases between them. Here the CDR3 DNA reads TGTGCCACCAGCAGATGGGCCGCAAACCAAGAGACCCAGTACTTC. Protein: CATSRWAANQETQYF.

The CDR3 DNA reads TGTGCCAGCGACCTGGCGGAGTCTGGAAACACCATATATTTT. Translation gives CASDLAESGNTIYF. The chain employs TRBV6-1 and TRBJ1-3; no clear D gene. With 8 bases removed from V and 1 base from J, the gap between germline ends came to 12 bases. In germline, CDR1 is MNHNS, CDR2 SASEGT. The CDR3 is made up of 14 amino acids.

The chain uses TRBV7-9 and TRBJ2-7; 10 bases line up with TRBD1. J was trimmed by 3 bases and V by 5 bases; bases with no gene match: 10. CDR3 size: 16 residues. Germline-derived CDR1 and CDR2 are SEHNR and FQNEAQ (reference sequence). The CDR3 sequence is CASSPPPGTGDYEQYF. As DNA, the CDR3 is TGTGCCAGCAGCCCCCCTCCTGGGACAGGGGACTACGAGCAGTACTTC.

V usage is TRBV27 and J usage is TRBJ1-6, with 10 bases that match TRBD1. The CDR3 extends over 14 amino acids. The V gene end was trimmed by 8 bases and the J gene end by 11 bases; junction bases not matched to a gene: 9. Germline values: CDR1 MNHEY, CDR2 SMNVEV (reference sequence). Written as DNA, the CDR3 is TGTGCCAGCTGCTGGACCGGGACAGGGGCACCCCTCCACTTT. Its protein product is CASCWTGTGAPLHF.

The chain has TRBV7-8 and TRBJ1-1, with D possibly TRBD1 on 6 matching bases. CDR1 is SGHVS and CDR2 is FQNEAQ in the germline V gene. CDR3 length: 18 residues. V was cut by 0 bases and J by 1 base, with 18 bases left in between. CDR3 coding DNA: TGTGCCAGCAGCTTAGCGGAAGACAGGATCATCGGGAACACTGAAGCTTTCTTT. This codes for CASSLAEDRIIGNTEAFF.

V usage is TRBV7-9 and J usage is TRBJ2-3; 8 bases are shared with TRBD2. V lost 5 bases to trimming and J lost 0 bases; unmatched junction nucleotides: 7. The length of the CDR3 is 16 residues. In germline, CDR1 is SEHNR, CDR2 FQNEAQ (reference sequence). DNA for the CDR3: TGTGCCAGCAGCCCGCCTAGCGGGTTTAGCACAGATACGCAGTATTTT. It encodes CASSPPSGFSTDTQYF.

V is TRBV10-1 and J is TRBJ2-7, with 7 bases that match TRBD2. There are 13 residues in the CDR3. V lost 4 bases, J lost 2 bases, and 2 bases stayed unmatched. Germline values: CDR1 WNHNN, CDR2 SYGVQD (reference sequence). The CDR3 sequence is CASSAGLPYEQYF. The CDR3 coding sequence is TGCGCCAGCAGTGCGGGACTACCCTACGAGCAGTACTTC.

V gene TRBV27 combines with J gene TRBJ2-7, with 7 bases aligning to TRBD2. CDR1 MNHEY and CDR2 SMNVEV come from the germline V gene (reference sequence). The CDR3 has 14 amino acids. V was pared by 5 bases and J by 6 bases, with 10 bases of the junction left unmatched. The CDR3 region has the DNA TGTGCCAGCAGTATTACCGGGACTAATGCCGAGCAGTACTTC. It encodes CASSITGTNAEQYF.

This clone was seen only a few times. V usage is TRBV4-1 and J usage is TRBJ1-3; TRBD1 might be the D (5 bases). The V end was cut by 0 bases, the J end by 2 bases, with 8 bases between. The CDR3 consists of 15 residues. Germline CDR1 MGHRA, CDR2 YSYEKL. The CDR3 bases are TGCGCCAGCAGCCAAGACGGGGGTCCTGGAAACACCATATATTTT. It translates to CASSQDGGPGNTIYF.

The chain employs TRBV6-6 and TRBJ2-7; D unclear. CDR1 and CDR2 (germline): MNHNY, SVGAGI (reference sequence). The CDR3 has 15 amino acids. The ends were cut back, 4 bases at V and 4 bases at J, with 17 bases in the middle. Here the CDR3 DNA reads TGTGCCAGCAGTTTTTCCCCCAGGATGGGTTACGAGCAGTACTTC. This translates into CASSFSPRMGYEQYF.

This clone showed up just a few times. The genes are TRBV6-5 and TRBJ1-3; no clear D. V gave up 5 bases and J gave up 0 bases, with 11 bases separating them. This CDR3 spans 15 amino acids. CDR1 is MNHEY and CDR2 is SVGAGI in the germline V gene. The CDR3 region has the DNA TGTGCCAGCAGTGCTTGGACTGACTCTGGAAACACCATATATTTT. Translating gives CASSAWTDSGNTIYF.

The CDR3 loop is CASSYEPAYEQYF. The CDR3 DNA reads TGTGCCAGCAGCTACGAACCAGCCTACGAGCAGTACTTC. The chain carries TRBV5-4 and TRBJ2-7, with no clear D. The germline V gene encodes CDR1 SGHNT and CDR2 YYREEE (reference sequence). This CDR3 comprises 13 residues. The V gene lost 3 bases and the J gene lost 2 bases, with 9 bases spanning the gap.

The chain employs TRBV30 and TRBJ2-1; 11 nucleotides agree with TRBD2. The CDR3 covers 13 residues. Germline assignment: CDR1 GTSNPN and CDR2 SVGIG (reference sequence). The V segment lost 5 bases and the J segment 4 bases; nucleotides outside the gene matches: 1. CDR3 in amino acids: CAWGLAGYNEQFF. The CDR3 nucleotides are TGTGCCTGGGGACTAGCGGGTTACAATGAGCAGTTCTTC. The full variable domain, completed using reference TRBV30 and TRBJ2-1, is SQTIHQWPATLVQPVGSPLSLECTVEGTSNPNLYWYRQAAGRGLQLLFYSVGIGQISSEVPQNLSASRPQDRQFILSSKKLLLSDSGFYLCAWGLAGYNEQFFGPGTRLTVL.

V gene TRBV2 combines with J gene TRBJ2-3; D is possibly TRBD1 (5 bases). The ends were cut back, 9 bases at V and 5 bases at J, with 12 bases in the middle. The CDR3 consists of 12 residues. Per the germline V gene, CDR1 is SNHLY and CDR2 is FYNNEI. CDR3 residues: CARNYRGDTQYF. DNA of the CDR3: TGTGCCAGAAACTATAGGGGAGATACGCAGTATTTT.

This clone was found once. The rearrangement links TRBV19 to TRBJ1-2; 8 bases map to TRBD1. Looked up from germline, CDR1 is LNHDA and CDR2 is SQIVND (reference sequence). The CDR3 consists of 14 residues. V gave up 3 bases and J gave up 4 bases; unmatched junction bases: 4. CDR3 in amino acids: CASSIVGQAYGYTF. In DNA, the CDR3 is TGTGCCAGTAGTATCGTGGGACAGGCCTATGGCTACACCTTC.

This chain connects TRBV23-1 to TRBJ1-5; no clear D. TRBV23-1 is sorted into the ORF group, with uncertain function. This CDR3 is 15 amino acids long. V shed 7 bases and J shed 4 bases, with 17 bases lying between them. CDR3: CASTVEQPLNQPQHF. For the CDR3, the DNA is TGCGCCAGCACGGTTGAGCAACCCCTAAATCAGCCCCAGCATTTT.

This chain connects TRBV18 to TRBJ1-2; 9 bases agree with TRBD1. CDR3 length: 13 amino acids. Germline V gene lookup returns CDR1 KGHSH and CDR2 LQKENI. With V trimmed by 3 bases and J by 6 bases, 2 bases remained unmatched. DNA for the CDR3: TGTGCCAGCTCACCCGGGACAGGGAATGGCTACACCTTC. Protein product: CASSPGTGNGYTF.